The source of this TCR beta chain is a study of a mutant IDH1 vaccine in newly diagnosed glioma. Across the whole study: The earlier regimen, radiotherapy, temozolomide, or both, was most often both. Study outcomes and limitations: Researchers report vaccine-induced immune responses in 93.3% of patients.

The time point denotes: week 47, end of study. Vaccination comprised doses that each held 300 ug of mutant IDH1 20-mer peptide, plus topical imiquimod. A note on this clone: The target antigen is unknown.

CDR1 is SGHRS, CDR2 YFSETQ, per germline. Trimming cost V 4 bases and J 2 bases, with 9 bases left between them. The CDR3 loop spans 13 amino acids. TCRdb keeps only in-frame clones here, not all; method: immunoSEQ multiplex PCR. The sample lists 60,000 to 65,000 clones; under 85% were seen once. The sequences come from PBMCs, collected from a glioma patient whose treatment included an IDH1 peptide vaccine. This clonotype was sampled from a man younger than 40 with glioma. The chain has TRBV5-1 and TRBJ1-1, with D possibly being TRBD1 (6 bases). The DNA for the CDR3 is TGCGCCAGCAGCGCGGACAGCAACACTGAAGCTTTCTTT. Amino acid sequence: CASSADSNTEAFF.